The present T cell receptor beta chain was sequenced within a study of brain T cells in children with intractable seizures. The repertoire was sequenced with immunoSEQ multiplex PCR; TCRdb's copy has only in-frame clones and lacks some. The table shows approximately 330,000 clones, with about 93% occurring only once. Indicated time point: blood from clinic visit 5 months post-surgery; TSC patient then seizure free. The sequenced cases were selected for having the highest brain T cell transcript signatures. Germline CDR1 GTSNPN, CDR2 SVGIG (reference sequence). V lost 4 bases to trimming and J lost 5 bases, with 23 bases between them. The CDR3 runs to 16 residues.

The receptor was derived from a boy in the first two years of life with tuberous sclerosis and intractable seizures. The V gene is TRBV30, the J gene TRBJ1-2, with D maybe TRBD1 (5 bases). This sample comprised peripheral blood, obtained about 5 months after surgery. Here the CDR3 reads CAWTLGLPGGSYGYTF. The CDR3 DNA is TGTGCCTGGACACTAGGACTCCCCGGGGGATCTTATGGCTACACCTTC.